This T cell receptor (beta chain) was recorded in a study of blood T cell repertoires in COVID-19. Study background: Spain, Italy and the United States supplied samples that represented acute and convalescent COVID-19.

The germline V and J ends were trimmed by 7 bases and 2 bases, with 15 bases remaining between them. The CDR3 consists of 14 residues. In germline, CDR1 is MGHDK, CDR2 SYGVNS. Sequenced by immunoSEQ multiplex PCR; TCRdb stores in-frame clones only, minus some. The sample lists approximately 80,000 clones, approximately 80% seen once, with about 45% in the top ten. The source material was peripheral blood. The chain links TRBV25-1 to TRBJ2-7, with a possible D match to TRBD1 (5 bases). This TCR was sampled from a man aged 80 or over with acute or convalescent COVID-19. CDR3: CASTGARQTYEQYF. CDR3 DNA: TGTGCCAGCACTGGAGCGAGACAGACCTACGAGCAGTACTTC.